The rows below give T cell receptor beta chains drawn from one sample of a study of OX40 agonist ivuxolimab in advanced cancers. TCRdb's copy holds only in-frame clones and misses some; the assay was immunoSEQ multiplex PCR. The sample carries 50,000 to 65,000 clones, around 93% recorded once. The starting material was CD4+ or CD8+ T cells sorted from blood, obtained in a trial of the OX40 agonist ivuxolimab. These receptors were obtained from an adult with an advanced solid tumor such as melanoma, head and neck, liver or kidney cancer. CDR3s include the opening cysteine and the closing phenylalanine or tryptophan. D genes are given only for firm matches.

v_gene	j_gene	d_gene	len	CDR3aa	CDR3nt
TRBV5-6	TRBJ2-7	TRBD2	14	CASSLVSGRYEQYF	TGTGCCAGCAGCTTGGTTAGCGGGCGCTACGAGCAGTACTTC
TRBV19	TRBJ2-5	.	16	CASSIDFLARRETQYF	TGTGCCAGTAGTATAGACTTTTTGGCGCGACGGGAGACCCAGTACTTC
TRBV14	TRBJ2-5	TRBD1	14	CASSLTGGGETQYF	TGTGCCAGCAGCCTGACAGGGGGCGGAGAGACCCAGTACTTC
TRBV19	TRBJ1-4	TRBD1	14	CASSWTGGNEKLFF	TGTGCCAGTAGTTGGACAGGGGGTAATGAAAAACTGTTTTTT
TRBV6-5	TRBJ2-5	.	13	CASSLAGWETQYF	TGTGCCAGCAGTTTGGCGGGATGGGAGACCCAGTACTTC
TRBV28	TRBJ2-1	TRBD1	14	CASTPGQGWFGQFF	TGTGCCAGCACACCGGGACAGGGGTGGTTTGGGCAGTTCTTC
TRBV7-6	TRBJ2-2	.	13	CASSSPTSGELFF	TGTGCCAGCAGCTCCCCAACCTCCGGGGAGCTGTTTTTT
TRBV10-2	TRBJ2-7	.	15	CASGTGVGGLYEQYF	TGCGCCAGCGGAACCGGGGTTGGGGGACTCTACGAGCAGTACTTC
TRBV27	TRBJ1-1	TRBD1	16	CASSLRTGAMNTEAFF	TGTGCCAGCAGTTTGAGGACAGGGGCTATGAACACTGAAGCTTTCTTT
TRBV5-1	TRBJ2-7	.	17	CASSSRRDRLDSYEQYF	TGCGCCAGCAGCTCGAGACGAGACAGGTTAGACTCCTACGAGCAGTACTTC